The 16 T cell receptor beta chains in this list originate from one sample, sequenced in a study of blood T cell repertoires in COVID-19. Some clones are missing from TCRdb's copy, which holds only in-frame ones; the method was immunoSEQ multiplex PCR. Of some 300,000 clones listed, approximately 86% are singletons. Sample: peripheral blood. These receptors were collected from a man aged 65 to 85 with acute or convalescent COVID-19.

The genes are TRBV28 and TRBJ2-7, with D possibly being TRBD1 (6 bases). V was clipped by 5 bases and J by 2 bases, with 10 bases between them. The CDR3 consists of 13 residues. Germline CDR1 MDHEN, CDR2 SYDVKM. CDR3 nucleotide sequence: TGTGCCAGCAGTAACAGGGCTCCCTACGAGCAGTACTTC. Translated: CASSNRAPYEQYF.

The chain joins TRBV5-4 to TRBJ2-6; 12 bases match TRBD2. Germline V gene lookup returns CDR1 SGHNT and CDR2 YYREEE (reference sequence). Trimming took 0 bases from V and 4 from J; bases not matched to a gene: 8. The length of the CDR3 is 19 residues. For the CDR3, the DNA is TGTGCCAGCAGCTTGGGACTAGCGGGAGCCTCGGGGGGGGCCAACGTCCTGACTTTC. Protein product: CASSLGLAGASGGANVLTF.

The V call is TRBV4-2, the J call TRBJ2-2, with TRBD1 matching over 8 bases. With V trimmed by 3 bases and J by 3 bases, 15 bases remained unmatched. Germline-derived CDR1 and CDR2 are LGHNA and YNFKEQ. The CDR3 runs 19 residues. CDR3 loop: CASSHLAGGARIDTGELFF. The CDR3 region has the DNA TGTGCCAGCAGCCATCTGGCAGGGGGCGCTCGGATTGACACCGGGGAGCTGTTTTTT.

The chain couples TRBV5-1 to TRBJ2-5; possibly TRBD1 for D (6 bases). The CDR3 covers 16 residues. Trimming cost V 4 bases and J 2 bases, with 18 bases left between them. The germline gives CDR1 SGHRS, CDR2 YFSETQ. For the CDR3, the DNA is TGCGCCAGCAGCGACGGACAGTCGGGCAAGCAAGAGACCCAGTACTTC. Amino acid sequence: CASSDGQSGKQETQYF.

V usage is TRBV11-3 and J usage is TRBJ2-1; D possibly corresponds to TRBD2 (5 bases). The ends were cut back, 4 bases at V and 5 bases at J, with 12 bases in the middle. The CDR3 totals 14 residues. CDR1 SGHNT and CDR2 YENEEA come from the germline V gene. The CDR3 nucleotides are TGTGCCAGCAGCTCCACCGACGGGGACAATGAGCAGTTCTTC. Residues: CASSSTDGDNEQFF.

This clone showed up just once. The V call is TRBV4-3, the J call TRBJ1-3, with unresolved D. Trimming took off 4 bases at V and 4 bases at J, with 17 bases between the two ends. Per germline, CDR1 LGHNA and CDR2 YSLEER. The CDR3 length is 16 residues. For the CDR3, the DNA is TGCGCCAGCAGCCTTACCAATTGGGGAGACGGAAACACCATATATTTT. It specifies CASSLTNWGDGNTIYF.

The rearrangement links TRBV7-8 to TRBJ1-4; D unresolved. The CDR3 spans 13 residues. Looked up from germline, CDR1 is SGHVS and CDR2 is FQNEAQ. V was pared by 5 bases and J by 5 bases, with 9 bases between. The CDR3 here is CASSITENEKLFF. CDR3 sequence (DNA): TGTGCCAGCAGCATAACAGAGAATGAAAAACTGTTTTTT.

The chain has TRBV11-1 and TRBJ2-3, with D maybe TRBD1 (6 bases). CDR3 length: 16 residues. Germline V gene lookup returns CDR1 SGHAT and CDR2 FQDESV (reference sequence). Trimming removed 5 bases at V and 6 bases at J, with 21 bases between. CDR3: CASSRMGQTSSDTQYF. CDR3 coding DNA: TGTGCCAGCAGCCGAATGGGACAAACATCATCTGATACGCAGTATTTT.

There are a few counts of this clone. The chain joins TRBV30 to TRBJ2-1; 7 bases are a match to TRBD2. The ends lost 6 bases at V and 0 bases at J; junction bases unmatched: 5. This CDR3 region has 14 residues. Germline CDR1 reads GTSNPN; CDR2 reads SVGIG (reference sequence). The CDR3 region is CACERDTSYNEQFF. CDR3 nucleotide sequence: TGTGCCTGTGAGCGGGATACCTCCTACAATGAGCAGTTCTTC.

The chain is built from TRBV28 and TRBJ2-7, with 8 nucleotides matching TRBD1. This CDR3 comprises 15 residues. Germline V gene data show CDR1 as MDHEN and CDR2 as SYDVKM. J gave up 8 bases and V 3 bases, and 12 bases lay outside the gene matches. CDR3 residues: CASSFPGTGRGQQYF. As DNA, the CDR3 is TGTGCCAGCAGTTTCCCCGGGACAGGTCGAGGTCAGCAGTACTTC.

The V gene is TRBV27, the J gene TRBJ1-6, with TRBD1 as a possible D gene (6 bases). Between the trimmed V and J ends, which lost 3 bases and 4 bases, there was a span of 7 bases. The CDR3 is 14 amino acids. Looked up from germline, CDR1 is MNHEY and CDR2 is SMNVEV (reference sequence). CDR3 sequence reads: CASSFGTYNSPLHF. CDR3 in DNA: TGTGCCAGCAGTTTCGGGACATATAATTCACCCCTCCACTTT.

The chain links TRBV18 to TRBJ1-3, with TRBD1 matching 10 bases. The CDR3 spans 17 residues. V trimming: 1 base; J trimming: 4 bases; junction bases outside the gene matches: 7. Germline lookup yields CDR1 KGHSH and CDR2 LQKENI. The CDR3: CASSPRFDRGLGNTIYF. Here the CDR3 DNA reads TGTGCCAGCTCACCACGCTTCGACAGGGGGCTAGGAAACACCATATATTTT.

The CDR3 protein is CATSDNRDMETQYF. CDR3 coding DNA: TGTGCCACCAGTGATAACAGGGACATGGAGACCCAGTACTTC. The rearrangement uses TRBV24-1 and TRBJ2-5; D perhaps matches TRBD1 (6 bases). The CDR3 length is 14 residues. Germline V CDR1 and CDR2: KGHDR, SFDVKD. The germline V and J ends were trimmed by 3 bases and 5 bases, with 12 bases remaining between them.

V and J are TRBV9 and TRBJ1-1, with a possible D match to TRBD1 (5 bases). Germline V gene data show CDR1 as SGDLS and CDR2 as YYNGEE. This CDR3 comprises 17 residues. The germline V and J ends were trimmed by 0 bases and 3 bases, with 18 bases remaining between them. The CDR3 DNA reads as TGTGCCAGCAGCGTAGGACCGGGTGAGTTAGGGGACACTGAAGCTTTCTTT. This translates into CASSVGPGELGDTEAFF.

This chain joins TRBV7-2 and TRBJ1-3; 9 nucleotides align to TRBD1. V shed 5 bases, J shed 12 bases, and the junction held 8 bases outside the gene matches. The CDR3 has 13 residues. Germline CDR1 is SGHTA and CDR2 is FQGNSA. The CDR3 here is CASSRGQGLSIYF. The CDR3 region has the DNA TGTGCCAGCAGCCGGGGACAGGGTCTCAGCATATATTTT.

Concerning this clone itself: Within the sample, other DNA sequences also encode this same CDR3. V and J are TRBV28 and TRBJ2-5, with D possibly matching TRBD2 (5 bases). The germline V gene has CDR1 MDHEN and CDR2 SYDVKM. This CDR3 contains 13 residues. V was trimmed by 3 bases and J by 5 bases, leaving 10 bases between them. The CDR3 region is CASSFPGVETQYF. The CDR3 bases are TGTGCCAGCAGTTTCCCCGGGGTCGAGACCCAGTACTTC.